One sample yielded the 22 T cell receptor beta chains listed below, sequenced in a study of control samples from healthy donors and cancer patients. Some clones are missing from TCRdb's copy, which holds only in-frame ones; the method was immunoSEQ multiplex PCR. The profile shows some 140,000 clones, roughly 92% of them singletons. What was sequenced was blood. The receptors come from a man between 25 and 39 years old in good health.

The V gene is TRBV5-1, the J gene TRBJ1-1; D is uncertain. CDR3 length: 14 amino acids. Trimming removed 0 bases at V and 6 bases at J, with 12 bases between. CDR1 and CDR2 from the germline V gene are SGHRS and YFSETQ. The CDR3 DNA is TGCGCCAGCAGCTTGGTTCGGGGTACGGCTGAAGCTTTCTTT. It is translated as CASSLVRGTAEAFF.

The chain combines TRBV24-1 with TRBJ2-3; D is unclear. The ends were cut back, 3 bases at V and 5 bases at J, with 8 bases in the middle. The CDR3 contains 13 residues. Germline assignment: CDR1 KGHDR and CDR2 SFDVKD. CDR3 protein: CATSDPLRDTQYF. The CDR3 DNA sequence: TGTGCCACCAGTGATCCCCTCAGAGATACGCAGTATTTT.

The genes are TRBV28 and TRBJ1-2; D is uncertain. Trimming removed 5 bases from V and 6 bases from J, with 19 bases in between. This CDR3 comprises 15 residues. In germline, CDR1 is MDHEN, CDR2 SYDVKM. The CDR3 DNA reads as TGTGCCAGCAGTCGTGCGGGTAGGGAATGGGATGGCTACACCTTC. It is translated as CASSRAGREWDGYTF.

The chain is built from TRBV2 and TRBJ2-7, with 7 bases fitting TRBD1. Per germline, CDR1 SNHLY and CDR2 FYNNEI. CDR3 length: 12 residues. V shed 5 bases, J shed 6 bases, and the junction held 4 bases outside the gene matches. The CDR3 DNA reads TGTGCCAGCAGTCCACAGGGGCGCGAGCAGTACTTC. As protein: CASSPQGREQYF.

The chain carries TRBV5-8 and TRBJ2-1; TRBD1 agrees at 7 bases. The CDR3 spans 16 residues. CDR1 SGHTS and CDR2 YDEGEE come from the germline V gene. J was trimmed by 4 bases and V by 4 bases; bases with no gene match: 11. The CDR3 sequence: CASSLALDRKYNEQFF. The DNA for the CDR3 is TGTGCCAGCAGCCTCGCCCTGGACAGGAAATACAATGAGCAGTTCTTC. Combining the CDR3 with reference TRBV5-8 and TRBJ2-1 gives the whole variable domain EAGVTQSPTHLIKTRGQQATLRCSPISGHTSVYWYQQALGLGLQFLLWYDEGEERNRGNFPPRFSGRQFPNYSSELNVNALELEDSALYLCASSLALDRKYNEQFFGPGTRLTVL.

The V and J genes are TRBV19 and TRBJ2-6; possibly TRBD2 for D (6 bases). Trimming left V 6 bases short and J 1 base short, with 7 bases between. The CDR3 has 14 amino acids. CDR1 LNHDA and CDR2 SQIVND come from the germline V gene (reference sequence). The CDR3 DNA reads TGTGCCAGTAGCCGGGGGTCTGGGGCCAACGTCCTGACTTTC. It is translated as CASSRGSGANVLTF.

This clone was counted once. The chain carries TRBV30 and TRBJ2-7; D unresolved. Germline V gene data show CDR1 as GTSNPN and CDR2 as SVGIG (reference sequence). The CDR3 extends over 12 amino acids. V was trimmed by 6 bases and J by 3 bases, leaving 12 bases between them. CDR3 DNA: TGTGCCTGCATTGTGGGCCTCTACGAGCAGTACTTC. Translating it yields CACIVGLYEQYF.

The chain carries TRBV7-2 and TRBJ2-3, with 8 positions matching TRBD1. Germline V gene lookup returns CDR1 SGHTA and CDR2 FQGNSA. The V gene end was trimmed by 5 bases and the J gene end by 5 bases; junction bases not matched to a gene: 6. This CDR3 is built from 14 residues. CDR3 residues: CASSPGQGGDTQYF. DNA of the CDR3: TGTGCCAGCAGCCCTGGACAGGGCGGAGATACGCAGTATTTT.

V is TRBV4-2 and J is TRBJ2-5, with 16 bases aligning to TRBD2. The trim removed 5 bases at V and 5 bases at J, leaving 11 bases unmatched. Germline-derived CDR1 and CDR2 are LGHNA and YNFKEQ. The length of the CDR3 is 18 residues. This CDR3 reads CASSNAQKGLAGGETQYF. In DNA form, the CDR3 reads TGTGCCAGCAGCAATGCACAAAAGGGACTAGCGGGAGGGGAGACCCAGTACTTC.

V gene TRBV15 combines with J gene TRBJ1-3; the D is unclear. In germline, CDR1 is LNHNV, CDR2 YYDKDF (reference sequence). The CDR3 runs to 15 residues. Between the trimmed V and J ends, which lost 0 bases and 4 bases, there was a span of 10 bases. The CDR3 loop reads CATSREQTVGNTIYF. For the CDR3, the DNA is TGTGCCACCAGCAGAGAGCAAACTGTAGGAAACACCATATATTTT.

In nucleotides, the CDR3 is TGTGCCAGTACAACAGGGGGAAGACTTGAGACCCAGTACTTC. This encodes CASTTGGRLETQYF. The V and J genes are TRBV28 and TRBJ2-5; 8 positions match TRBD1. The CDR3 consists of 14 residues. Trimming at V came to 9 bases and at J to 5 bases, leaving 11 bases not matched to a gene. Looked up from germline, CDR1 is MDHEN and CDR2 is SYDVKM.

V gene TRBV15 combines with J gene TRBJ1-3, with D uncertain. CDR1 and CDR2 from the germline V gene are LNHNV and YYDKDF (reference sequence). The length of the CDR3 is 17 residues. V was clipped by 0 bases and J by 0 bases, with 12 bases between them. Here the CDR3 reads CATSRETLPSSGNTIYF. The CDR3 bases are TGTGCCACCAGCAGAGAGACCCTCCCTTCCTCTGGAAACACCATATATTTT.

This chain joins TRBV4-2 and TRBJ2-7, with TRBD2 identical over 14 bases. The CDR3 runs to 16 residues. V gave up 2 bases and J gave up 4 bases; unmatched junction bases: 4. In germline, CDR1 is LGHNA, CDR2 YNFKEQ. In DNA, the CDR3 is TGTGCCAGCAGCCAATACGGGACTAGCGGGAGTTACGAGCAGTACTTC. Translated: CASSQYGTSGSYEQYF.

The CDR3 loop is CASSSRGRETQYF. DNA of the CDR3: TGTGCCAGCAGTTCCAGGGGTAGGGAGACCCAGTACTTC. The rearrangement joins TRBV28 to TRBJ2-5; a possible D gene is TRBD1 (6 bases). Trimming stripped 4 bases from V and 5 bases from J, with 11 bases between. Per germline, CDR1 MDHEN and CDR2 SYDVKM. This CDR3 spans 13 amino acids.

This clone was picked up one time. V usage is TRBV7-9 and J usage is TRBJ1-5, with D maybe TRBD1 (5 bases). The CDR3 runs to 14 residues. Germline values: CDR1 SEHNR, CDR2 FQNEAQ (reference sequence). V shed 2 bases and J shed 4 bases, with 9 bases lying between them. CDR3 bases: TGTGCCAGCAGCTTAAGACAGATTAATCAGCCCCAGCATTTT. Its translation is CASSLRQINQPQHF.

The chain combines TRBV5-6 with TRBJ2-3; 10 bases align to TRBD1. Germline V gives CDR1 SGHDT, CDR2 YYEEEE. Trimming removed 3 bases from V and 3 bases from J; junction bases left unmatched: 7. CDR3 length: 16 residues. This chain's CDR3 is CASSWRQGAGTDTQYF. The CDR3 region has the DNA TGTGCCAGCAGCTGGAGACAGGGGGCGGGAACAGATACGCAGTATTTT.

The chain joins TRBV29-1 to TRBJ2-5, with 10 bases identical to TRBD1. Germline V gene lookup returns CDR1 SQVTM and CDR2 ANQGSEA. The CDR3 sequence is 15 residues long. The junction had 8 bases not matched to a gene; V was cut back by 2 bases and J by 5 bases. CDR3 protein: CSVETDRGRGETQYF. CDR3 DNA sequence: TGCAGCGTTGAAACCGACAGGGGGCGCGGGGAGACCCAGTACTTC.

The chain is built from TRBV7-9 and TRBJ2-6, with 10 positions matching TRBD2. V dropped 5 bases and J dropped 2; count of bases not matched to a gene: 3. The CDR3 covers 16 residues. Germline CDR1 is SEHNR and CDR2 is FQNEAQ (reference sequence). The CDR3 loop is CASSPGLAAGANVLTF. The CDR3 DNA reads as TGTGCCAGCAGCCCCGGACTAGCGGCTGGGGCCAACGTCCTGACTTTC. Looking up the rest from reference TRBV7-9 and TRBJ2-6 gives the full variable domain: DTGVSQNPRHKITKRGQNVTFRCDPISEHNRLYWYRQTLGQGPEFLTYFQNEAQLEKSRLLSDRFSAERPKGSFSTLEIQRTEQGDSAMYLCASSPGLAAGANVLTFGAGSRLTVL.

The chain combines TRBV28 with TRBJ2-2, with 9 bases matching TRBD2. Germline V lookup: CDR1 MDHEN, CDR2 SYDVKM. The CDR3 has 15 amino acids. V shed 2 bases and J 6 bases; nucleotides not matched to a gene: 4. CDR3 nucleotides: TGTGCCAGCAGTTTAGCGGGAGGGCTGGCCGGGGAGCTGTTTTTT. It yields the protein CASSLAGGLAGELFF.

The chain employs TRBV6-1 and TRBJ2-7, with 7 positions matching TRBD2. CDR1 MNHNS and CDR2 SASEGT come from the germline V gene. The CDR3 extends over 16 amino acids. V was pared by 4 bases and J by 0 bases, with 9 bases of the junction left unmatched. Here the CDR3 DNA reads TGTGCCAGCAGTGGGGGGGGTGGAGTCAGCTCCTACGAGCAGTACTTC. Protein product: CASSGGGGVSSYEQYF.

This chain joins TRBV6-2 or TRBV6-3 and TRBJ2-3; TRBD2 aligns across 11 bases. The CDR3 is 17 residues long. With V trimmed by 2 bases and J by 7 bases, 11 bases remained unmatched. Germline values: CDR1 MNHEY, CDR2 SVGEGT. CDR3 in DNA: TGTGCCAGCAGTTACCTACCGGCGGCTAGCGGGAGGAATACGCAGTATTTT. As protein: CASSYLPAASGRNTQYF.

The CDR3 DNA follows: TGTGCCAGTAGTATGCGGACTAGCGGGAGCACAGATACGCAGTATTTT. It encodes CASSMRTSGSTDTQYF. The gene calls are TRBV19 and TRBJ2-3; 11 bases agree with TRBD2. Germline V gene lookup returns CDR1 LNHDA and CDR2 SQIVND (reference sequence). The junction had 2 bases not matched to a gene; V was cut back by 3 bases and J by 0 bases. The CDR3 has 16 residues.